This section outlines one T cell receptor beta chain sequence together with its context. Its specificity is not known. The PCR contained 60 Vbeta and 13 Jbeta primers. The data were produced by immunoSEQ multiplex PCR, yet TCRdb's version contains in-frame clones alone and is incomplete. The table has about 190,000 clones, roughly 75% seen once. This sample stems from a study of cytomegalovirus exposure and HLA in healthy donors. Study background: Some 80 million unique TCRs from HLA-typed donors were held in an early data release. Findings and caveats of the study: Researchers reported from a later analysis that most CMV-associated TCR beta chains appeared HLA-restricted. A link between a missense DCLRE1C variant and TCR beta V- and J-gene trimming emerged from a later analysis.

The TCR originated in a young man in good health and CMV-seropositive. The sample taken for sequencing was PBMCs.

CDR3 coding DNA: TGCGCCAGCAGCCAAGAGCAGGTTCGGAACACTGAAGCTTTCTTT. As protein: CASSQEQVRNTEAFF. V and J are TRBV4-3 and TRBJ1-1; unclear D gene. Germline lookup yields CDR1 LGHNA and CDR2 YSLEER. V was clipped by 0 bases and J by 1 base, with 9 bases between them. This CDR3 is 15 amino acids long.